This entry lists 17 T cell receptor beta chains sequenced from one sample in a study of T cell responses to AZD1222 COVID-19 vaccine. Libraries were prepared by immunoSEQ multiplex PCR; TCRdb keeps only in-frame clonotypes and omits some of them. The sample carries 150,000 to 200,000 clones, roughly 91% recorded once. Sequenced here: peripheral blood, sampled 28 days after the second AZD1222 dose. All receptors come from an adult who received the AZD1222 COVID-19 vaccine.

Only one count was recorded for this clone. The chain couples TRBV6-5 to TRBJ1-3; D may be TRBD1 (5 bases). The CDR3 is made up of 15 amino acids. V was cut by 1 base and J by 4 bases, with 11 bases left in between. Looked up from germline, CDR1 is MNHEY and CDR2 is SVGAGI. In DNA, the CDR3 is TGTGCCAGCAGTTACTTGGGGGGTGGAGGAAACACCATATATTTT. Its protein product is CASSYLGGGGNTIYF.

The chain combines TRBV9 with TRBJ1-6; TRBD1 matches at 8 bases. Unmatched junction bases numbered 1, after V lost 3 bases and J lost 8 bases. CDR3 length: 13 residues. Germline V gene data show CDR1 as SGDLS and CDR2 as YYNGEE. The DNA of the CDR3 is TGTGCCAGCAGCGGACAGGGGTATTCACCCCTCCACTTT. Protein sequence: CASSGQGYSPLHF.

The chain employs TRBV18 and TRBJ1-3, with TRBD1 matching 12 bases. The germline gives CDR1 KGHSH, CDR2 LQKENI. The CDR3 contains 19 residues. V lost 5 bases and J lost 0; bases outside the gene matches: 11. DNA of the CDR3: TGTGCCAGCTCATCCGGGACAGGGGGCATTGGGCGCTCTGGAAACACCATATATTTT. This translates into CASSSGTGGIGRSGNTIYF. Looking up the rest from reference TRBV18 and TRBJ1-3 gives the full variable domain: NAGVMQNPRHLVRRRGQEARLRCSPMKGHSHVYWYRQLPEEGLKFMVYLQKENIIDESGMPKERFSAEFPKEGPSILRIQQVVRGDSAAYFCASSSGTGGIGRSGNTIYFGEGSWLTVV.

This clone is a singleton in its sample. J is TRBJ1-2 and V is TRBV3-1 (or the pseudogene TRBV3-2); TRBD1 matches 9 bases. The CDR3 covers 16 residues. V lost 1 base to trimming and J lost 8 bases; unmatched junction nucleotides: 11. The germline V gene has CDR1 LGHDT and CDR2 YNNKEL (reference sequence). CDR3 DNA: TGTGCCAGCAGCCAAGTCCGGGGGGGGACAGGGCGCGGCTACACCTTC. It specifies CASSQVRGGTGRGYTF.

J is TRBJ2-3 and V is TRBV9; TRBD2 matches 11 bases. The CDR3 loop spans 15 amino acids. Germline CDR1 SGDLS, CDR2 YYNGEE. V trimming: 2 bases; J trimming: 3 bases; junction bases outside the gene matches: 2. In nucleotides, the CDR3 is TGTGCCAGCAGCGTTTGGACTAGCGGGACAGATACGCAGTATTTT. It yields the protein CASSVWTSGTDTQYF.

The rearrangement uses TRBV15 and TRBJ1-2; D is undetermined. CDR3 length equals 14 residues. The germline V and J ends were trimmed by 2 bases and 4 bases, with 11 bases remaining between them. Germline loops: CDR1 LNHNV, CDR2 YYDKDF (reference sequence). CDR3 residues: CATSRPPEGYGYTF. For the CDR3, the DNA is TGTGCCACCAGCAGACCCCCGGAGGGCTATGGCTACACCTTC.

The chain employs TRBV7-9 and TRBJ2-4, with D tentatively TRBD1 or TRBD2 (5 bases each). Germline V gives CDR1 SEHNR, CDR2 FQNEAQ (reference sequence). This CDR3 is built from 16 residues. The V and J ends lost 5 bases and 0 bases respectively, with 14 bases between them. CDR3 sequence: CASSRGADRAKNIQYF. DNA of the CDR3: TGTGCCAGCAGCCGAGGGGCAGACCGAGCCAAAAACATTCAGTACTTC.

The chain combines TRBV19 with TRBJ1-5, with 10 nucleotides matching TRBD1. Unmatched junction bases numbered 12, after V lost 6 bases and J lost 1 base. The CDR3 runs 18 residues. In germline, CDR1 is LNHDA, CDR2 SQIVND (reference sequence). The DNA of the CDR3 is TGTGCCAGTAGCACACCCGGGACAGGGGTCATCAGCAATCAGCCCCAGCATTTT. It yields the protein CASSTPGTGVISNQPQHF.

This clone was seen a handful of times. The chain recombines TRBV24-1 with TRBJ1-2, with 8 bases that match TRBD1. With V trimmed by 5 bases and J by 3 bases, 7 bases remained unmatched. Germline V gene data show CDR1 as KGHDR and CDR2 as SFDVKD. The CDR3 length is 15 residues. CDR3 in amino acids: CATSAVTGADYGYTF. The DNA for the CDR3 is TGTGCCACCAGTGCAGTGACAGGGGCGGACTATGGCTACACCTTC.

This rearrangement joins TRBV2 to TRBJ2-7, with D possibly being TRBD1 or TRBD2 (5 bases each). The CDR3 runs to 16 residues. Germline V lookup: CDR1 SNHLY, CDR2 FYNNEI. V was shortened by 2 bases and J by 4 bases, with 18 bases between the two germline ends. The CDR3 spells CASSETQVGATYEQYF. Written as DNA, the CDR3 is TGTGCCAGCAGTGAAACCCAAGTCGGGGCGACATACGAGCAGTACTTC. The variable domain in full, with the rest retrieved from reference TRBV2 and TRBJ2-7, is EPEVTQTPSHQVTQMGQEVILRCVPISNHLYFYWYRQILGQKVEFLVSFYNNEISEKSEIFDDQFSVERPDGSNFTLKIRSTKLEDSAMYFCASSETQVGATYEQYFGPGTRLTVT.

V is TRBV12-3 or TRBV12-4 and J is TRBJ1-1, with D uncertain. V was clipped by 6 bases and J by 11 bases, with 16 bases between them. The CDR3 extends over 12 amino acids. CDR3 DNA: TGTGCCAGCAGCATTGGGAGGATTGGGGCTTTCTTT. Protein: CASSIGRIGAFF.

The chain employs TRBV6-5 and TRBJ2-7, with 9 nucleotides matching TRBD1. The germline CDR1 and CDR2 sequences are MNHEY and SVGAGI. CDR3 length: 14 residues. The ends lost 4 bases at V and 2 bases at J; junction bases unmatched: 3. CDR3 loop: CASSSDRGAYEQYF. For the CDR3, the DNA is TGTGCCAGCAGTTCCGACAGGGGGGCCTACGAGCAGTACTTC.

This clone was detected once. The chain joins TRBV9 to TRBJ1-1; tentatively, D is TRBD1 (6 bases). The germline CDR1 and CDR2 sequences are SGDLS and YYNGEE. The CDR3 is 15 amino acids. V lost 0 bases and J lost 3, with 12 bases in between. The chain's CDR3 is CASSVGGQSHTEAFF. The CDR3 DNA sequence: TGTGCCAGCAGCGTAGGAGGACAGTCCCACACTGAAGCTTTCTTT.

J is TRBJ1-2 and V is TRBV5-4; 8 positions agree with TRBD1. The CDR3 has 15 amino acids. Germline V lookup: CDR1 SGHNT, CDR2 YYREEE (reference sequence). After removal of 4 bases from V and 4 bases from J, the junction contained 9 bases not matched to a gene. This CDR3 is CASSQTTGATYGYTF. The CDR3 DNA sequence: TGTGCCAGCAGCCAAACGACAGGGGCGACCTATGGCTACACCTTC.

The chain is built from TRBV7-9 and TRBJ1-6; 7 nucleotides match TRBD1. The CDR3 consists of 15 residues. Germline CDR1 is SEHNR and CDR2 is FQNEAQ (reference sequence). Losses at the gene ends were 3 bases for V and 6 bases for J; bases not matched to a gene: 5. Written as DNA, the CDR3 is TGTGCCAGCAGCTTTTTAGGGGGCGGTAATTCACCCCTCCACTTT. Its protein product is CASSFLGGGNSPLHF. Looking up the rest from reference TRBV7-9 and TRBJ1-6 gives the full variable domain: DTGVSQNPRHKITKRGQNVTFRCDPISEHNRLYWYRQTLGQGPEFLTYFQNEAQLEKSRLLSDRFSAERPKGSFSTLEIQRTEQGDSAMYLCASSFLGGGNSPLHFGNGTRLTVT.

The chain joins TRBV11-2 to TRBJ2-7; 9 nucleotides align to TRBD2. From germline, CDR1 is SGHAT and CDR2 FQNNGV. The V gene end was trimmed by 0 bases and the J gene end by 1 base; junction bases not matched to a gene: 7. This CDR3 comprises 17 residues. CDR3 in DNA: TGTGCCAGCAGCTTAGATCGACCCAGCGGGGGGTCCTACGAGCAGTACTTC. Its protein product is CASSLDRPSGGSYEQYF.

This chain joins TRBV5-1 and TRBJ1-1, with D unresolved. CDR3 length: 13 amino acids. Trimming took off 2 bases at V and 9 bases at J, with 14 bases between the two ends. Germline V CDR1 and CDR2: SGHRS, YFSETQ. CDR3 in amino acids: CASSLSGEGKAFF. As DNA, the CDR3 is TGCGCCAGCAGCTTATCCGGTGAAGGGAAAGCTTTCTTT.